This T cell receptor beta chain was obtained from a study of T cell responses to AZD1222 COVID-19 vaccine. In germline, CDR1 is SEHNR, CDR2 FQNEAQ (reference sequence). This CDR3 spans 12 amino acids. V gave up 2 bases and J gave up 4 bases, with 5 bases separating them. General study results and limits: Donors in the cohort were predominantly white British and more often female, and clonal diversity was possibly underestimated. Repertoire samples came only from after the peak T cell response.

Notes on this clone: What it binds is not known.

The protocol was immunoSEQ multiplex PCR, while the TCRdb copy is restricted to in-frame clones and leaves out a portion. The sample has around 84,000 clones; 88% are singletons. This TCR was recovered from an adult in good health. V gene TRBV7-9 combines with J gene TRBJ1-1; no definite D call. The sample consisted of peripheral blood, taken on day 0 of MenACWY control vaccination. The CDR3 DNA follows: TGTGCCAGCAGCTTATTCGGCACTGAAGCTTTCTTT. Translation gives CASSLFGTEAFF.